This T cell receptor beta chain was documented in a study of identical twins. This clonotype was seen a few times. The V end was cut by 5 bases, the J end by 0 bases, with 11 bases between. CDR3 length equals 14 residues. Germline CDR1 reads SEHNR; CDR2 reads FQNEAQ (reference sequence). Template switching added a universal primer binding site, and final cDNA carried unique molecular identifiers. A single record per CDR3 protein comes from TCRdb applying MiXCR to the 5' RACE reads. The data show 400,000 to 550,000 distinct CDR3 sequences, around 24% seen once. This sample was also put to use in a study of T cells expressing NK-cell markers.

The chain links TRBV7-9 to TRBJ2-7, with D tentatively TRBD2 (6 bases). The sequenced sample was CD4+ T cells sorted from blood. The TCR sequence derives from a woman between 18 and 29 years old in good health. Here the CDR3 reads CASSPGRDSYEQYF. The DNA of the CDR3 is TGTGCCAGCAGCCCCGGGCGGGACTCCTACGAGCAGTACTTC.